This TCR beta chain was recorded in a study of T cell responses to AZD1222 COVID-19 vaccine. Study conclusions and caveats: CD4 TCRs linked to vaccination spanned spike, dominating at 160-218 and 743-854. Reports indicate that nearly half of spike-specific TCRs are directed at unmutated variant regions. Repertoire samples came only from after the peak T cell response.

Measured with immunoSEQ multiplex PCR; TCRdb has only the in-frame clones, and not every one. The sample shows around 94,000 clones, about 85% of them seen only once. In germline, CDR1 is MNHEY, CDR2 SVGEGT. J lost 5 bases, V lost 1 base, and 3 bases had no gene match. The CDR3 is 15 residues long. This clone appeared a single time. What it recognizes is unknown. The sequence derives from an adult who received the AZD1222 COVID-19 vaccine. The source material was peripheral blood, sampled 28 days after the second AZD1222 dose. The gene calls are TRBV6-2 or TRBV6-3 and TRBJ2-3; 10 nucleotides match TRBD2. The chain's CDR3 is CASSYLGLALDTQYF. The CDR3 DNA reads TGTGCCAGCAGTTACTTGGGACTAGCGCTAGATACGCAGTATTTT.